Sequencing of this T cell receptor beta chain was carried out in a study of radiation and T cells in renal cell carcinoma. Study background: Nephrectomy followed 15 Gy stereotactic body radiation by 4 weeks.

Described time point: blood 2 weeks post-SBRT. Treatment here: 15 Gy SBRT to primary tumor, nephrectomy 4 weeks later. From germline, CDR1 is MNHNS and CDR2 SASEGT. V gave up 6 bases and J gave up 8 bases; unmatched junction bases: 6. This CDR3 spans 14 amino acids. Sequencing was performed with immunoSEQ multiplex PCR; in TCRdb, only in-frame clones are kept and a portion is missing. Of 160,000 or so clones listed, roughly 90% are singletons. Worth noting for this clone: As yet, its antigen is unknown.

Study-level points and caveats: No pretreatment tumor biopsies were available for baseline clonotypes.

This receptor was obtained from a woman between 50 and 59 years old with renal cell carcinoma. Source: blood, taken from a patient whose treatment included radiotherapy and nephrectomy. The chain has TRBV6-1 and TRBJ1-4, with 10 positions matching TRBD1. The CDR3 DNA reads as TGTGCCAGCAGCCGACAGGGGGCGCGAGAAAAACTGTTTTTT. Its protein is CASSRQGAREKLFF.